This TCR beta chain came from a study of long-term antiretroviral therapy in people with HIV. Findings of the study overall: After ART, diversity increased yet remained lower than transplant donor controls.

In regard to this clone: Its antigen is not identified.

Germline V gene data show CDR1 as MNHEY and CDR2 as SMNVEV (reference sequence). The germline V and J ends were trimmed by 4 bases and 4 bases, with 8 bases remaining between them. The CDR3 is 12 residues long. Researchers ran immunoSEQ v3.0 at survey level. Measured with immunoSEQ multiplex PCR; TCRdb has only the in-frame clones, and not every one. This sample yields more than 25,000 clones, of which approximately 80% are seen a single time; around 8.3% belongs to the top ten. There was at least one pre-ART PBMC sample for each donor, plus at least two post-ART PBMC samples. Every specimen provided roughly 0.95-11 million cryopreserved PBMC before DNA extraction took place.

This sequence joins TRBV27 and TRBJ2-7, with D possibly TRBD2 on 6 matching bases. This material consisted of unsorted PBMCs, taken 3 years after starting antiretroviral therapy. This clonotype was obtained from a man between 35 and 55 years old with HIV. This chain's CDR3 is CASSSGVYEQYF. In DNA, the CDR3 is TGTGCCAGCAGTTCGGGGGTGTACGAGCAGTACTTC.